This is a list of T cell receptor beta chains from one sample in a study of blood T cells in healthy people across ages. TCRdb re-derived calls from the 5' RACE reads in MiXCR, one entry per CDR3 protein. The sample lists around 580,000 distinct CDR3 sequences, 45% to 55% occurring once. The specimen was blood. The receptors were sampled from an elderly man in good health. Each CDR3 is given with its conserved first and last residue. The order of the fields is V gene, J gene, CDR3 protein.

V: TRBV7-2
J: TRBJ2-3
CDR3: CASSLSGGESTDTQYF

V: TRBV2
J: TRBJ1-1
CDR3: CASSERALNTEAFF

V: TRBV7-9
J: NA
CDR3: CASSLWREGYNEQYF

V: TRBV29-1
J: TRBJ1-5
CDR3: CSFRQGDQPQHF

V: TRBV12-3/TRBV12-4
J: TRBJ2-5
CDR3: CASSLASGYRETQYF

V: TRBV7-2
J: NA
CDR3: CASSRRRGSGRLNEQYF

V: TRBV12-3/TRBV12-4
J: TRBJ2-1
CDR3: CASSRLAGQNEQFF

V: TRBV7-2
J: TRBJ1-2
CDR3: CASSFQGTEGYTF

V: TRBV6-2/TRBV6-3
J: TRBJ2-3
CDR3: CASRRHGTSGTDTQYF

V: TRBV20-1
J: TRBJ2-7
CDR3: CSARGRDRPYEQYF

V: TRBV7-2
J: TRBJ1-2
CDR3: CASSRNGGISYGYTF

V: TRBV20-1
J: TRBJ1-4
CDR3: CSAPGTVNEKLFF

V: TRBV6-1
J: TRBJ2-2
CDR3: CASSKTGSGTNTGELFF

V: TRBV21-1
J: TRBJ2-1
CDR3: CAIPSEMREAPHNEQFF

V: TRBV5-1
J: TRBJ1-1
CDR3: CASSFYESPTEAFF

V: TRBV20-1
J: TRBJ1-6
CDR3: CSAPTGTANSPLHF

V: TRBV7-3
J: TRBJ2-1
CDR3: CASSPGLAAGDEQFF

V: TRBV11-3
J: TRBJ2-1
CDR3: CASSLDLRRDSYNEQFF

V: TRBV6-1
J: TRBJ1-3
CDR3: CASSAYAPSSGNTIYF

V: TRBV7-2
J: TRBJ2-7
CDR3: CASSVTGGVNEQYF

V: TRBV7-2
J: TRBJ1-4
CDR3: CASSLVGPQVANEKLFF

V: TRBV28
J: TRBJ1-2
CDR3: CASSQGQNNYGYTF

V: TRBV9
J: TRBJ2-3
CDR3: CASSVDPSDTQYF

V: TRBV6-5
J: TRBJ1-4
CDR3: CASSSAGDSVREKLFF

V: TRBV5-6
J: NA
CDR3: CASSLAFAGRQETQYF

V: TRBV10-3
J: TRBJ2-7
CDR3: CASEKQGFRYEQYF

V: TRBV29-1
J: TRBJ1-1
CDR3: CSVSQNTEAFF

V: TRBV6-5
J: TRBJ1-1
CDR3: CASSSQGGAEAFF

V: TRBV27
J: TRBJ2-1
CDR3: CASSSRGDEQFF

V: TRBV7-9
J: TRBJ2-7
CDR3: CASSLAIEVYEQYF

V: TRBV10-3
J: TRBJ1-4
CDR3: CAISGQGNEKLFF

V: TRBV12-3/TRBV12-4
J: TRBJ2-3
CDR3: CASSFAGLADTQYF

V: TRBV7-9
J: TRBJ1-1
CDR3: CASSGRIMNTEAFF

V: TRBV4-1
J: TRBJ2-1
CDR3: CASSQILAGDEQFF

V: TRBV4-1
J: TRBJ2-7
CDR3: CASSLVARGFYEQYF

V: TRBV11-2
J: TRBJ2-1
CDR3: CASRMAGGVNEQFF

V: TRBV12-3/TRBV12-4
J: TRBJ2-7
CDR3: CASSSGGTGVYEQYF

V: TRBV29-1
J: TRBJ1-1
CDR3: CSVGNTNTEAFF

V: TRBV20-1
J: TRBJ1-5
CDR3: CSARFVGNPNQPQHF

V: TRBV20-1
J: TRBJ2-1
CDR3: CSARVGRGNEQFF

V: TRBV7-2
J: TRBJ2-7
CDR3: CASSSYVGGRAEQYF

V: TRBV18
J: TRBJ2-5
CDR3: CASSPTGIQETQYF

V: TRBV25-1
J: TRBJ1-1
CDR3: CASSVPGQGASNTEAFF

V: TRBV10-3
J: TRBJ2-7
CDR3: CAISELAGVAYEQYF

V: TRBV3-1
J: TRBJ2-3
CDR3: CASSQGQISTDTQYF

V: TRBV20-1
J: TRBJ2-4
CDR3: CSARDSTNQGGHIQYF

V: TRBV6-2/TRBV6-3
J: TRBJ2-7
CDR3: CASSYVLAGASEQYF

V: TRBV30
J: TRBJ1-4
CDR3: CAWSGGQEEKLFF

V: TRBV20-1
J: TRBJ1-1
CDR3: CSAPKTGTLTEAFF

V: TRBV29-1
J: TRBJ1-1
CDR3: CSVEGTRNTEAFF

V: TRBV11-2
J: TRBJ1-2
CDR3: CASSLVPGLYGYTF

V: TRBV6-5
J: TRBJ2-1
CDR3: CASSYGGGYNEQFF

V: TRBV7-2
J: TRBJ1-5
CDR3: CASSLVRGYQPQHF